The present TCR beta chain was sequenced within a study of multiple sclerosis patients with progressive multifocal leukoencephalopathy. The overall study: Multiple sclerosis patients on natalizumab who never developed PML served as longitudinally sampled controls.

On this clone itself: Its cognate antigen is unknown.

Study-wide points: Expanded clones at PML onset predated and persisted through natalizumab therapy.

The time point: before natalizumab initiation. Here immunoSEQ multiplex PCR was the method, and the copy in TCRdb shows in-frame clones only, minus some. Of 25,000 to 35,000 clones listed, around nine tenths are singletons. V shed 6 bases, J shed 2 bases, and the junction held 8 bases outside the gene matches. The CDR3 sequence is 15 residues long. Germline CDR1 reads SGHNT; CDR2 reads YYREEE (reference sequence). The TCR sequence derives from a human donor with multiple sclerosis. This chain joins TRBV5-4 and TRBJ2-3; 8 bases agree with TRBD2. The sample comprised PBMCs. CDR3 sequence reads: CASTGEAGATDTQYF. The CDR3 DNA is TGTGCCAGCACTGGAGAAGCGGGGGCCACAGATACGCAGTATTTT.